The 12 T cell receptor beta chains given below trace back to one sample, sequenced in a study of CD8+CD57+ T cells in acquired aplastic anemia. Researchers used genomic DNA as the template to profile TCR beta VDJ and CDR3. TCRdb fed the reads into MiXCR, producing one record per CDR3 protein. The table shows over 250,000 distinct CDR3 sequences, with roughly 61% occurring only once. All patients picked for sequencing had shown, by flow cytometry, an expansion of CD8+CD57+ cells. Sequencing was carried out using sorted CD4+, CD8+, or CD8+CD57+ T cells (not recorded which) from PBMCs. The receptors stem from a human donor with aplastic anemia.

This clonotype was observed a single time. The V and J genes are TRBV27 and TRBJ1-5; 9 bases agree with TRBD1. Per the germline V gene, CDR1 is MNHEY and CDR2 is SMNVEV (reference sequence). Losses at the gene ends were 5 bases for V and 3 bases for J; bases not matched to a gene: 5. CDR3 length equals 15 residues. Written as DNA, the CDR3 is TGTGCCAGCAGTCCGAGGGACAGGGACAATCAGCCCCAGCATTTT. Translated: CASSPRDRDNQPQHF.

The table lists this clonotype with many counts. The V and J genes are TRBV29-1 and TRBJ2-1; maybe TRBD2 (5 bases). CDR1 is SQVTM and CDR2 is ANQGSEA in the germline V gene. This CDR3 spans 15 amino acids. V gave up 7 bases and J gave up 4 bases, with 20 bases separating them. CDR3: CSAGGGLVIYNEQFF. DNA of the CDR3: TGCAGCGCTGGTGGTGGACTTGTAATATACAATGAGCAGTTCTTC.

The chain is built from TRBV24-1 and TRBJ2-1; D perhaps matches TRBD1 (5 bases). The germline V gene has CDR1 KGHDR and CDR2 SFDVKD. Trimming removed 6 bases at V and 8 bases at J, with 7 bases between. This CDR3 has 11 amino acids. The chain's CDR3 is CATSQGYEQFF. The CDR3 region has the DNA TGTGCCACCAGTCAGGGATATGAGCAGTTCTTC.

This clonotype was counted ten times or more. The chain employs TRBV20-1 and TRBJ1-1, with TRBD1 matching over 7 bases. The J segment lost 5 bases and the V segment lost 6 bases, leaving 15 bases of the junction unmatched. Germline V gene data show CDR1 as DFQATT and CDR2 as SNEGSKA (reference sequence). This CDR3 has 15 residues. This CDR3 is CSAKPLGTVNTEAFF. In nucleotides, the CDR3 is TGCAGTGCGAAGCCCCTCGGGACAGTCAATACTGAAGCTTTCTTT.

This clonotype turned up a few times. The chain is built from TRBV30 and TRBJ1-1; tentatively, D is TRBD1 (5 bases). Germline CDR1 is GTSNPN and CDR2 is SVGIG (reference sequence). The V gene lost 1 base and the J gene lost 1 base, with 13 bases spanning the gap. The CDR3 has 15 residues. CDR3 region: CAWSAPGTANTEAFF. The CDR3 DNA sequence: TGTGCCTGGAGTGCCCCTGGGACGGCGAACACTGAAGCTTTCTTT.

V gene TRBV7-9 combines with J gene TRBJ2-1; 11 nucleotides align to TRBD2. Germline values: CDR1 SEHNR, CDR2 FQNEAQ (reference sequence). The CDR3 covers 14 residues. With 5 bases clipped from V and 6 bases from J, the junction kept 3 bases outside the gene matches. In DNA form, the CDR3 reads TGTGCCAGCAGCGGACTAGCGGGTAGCAATGAGCAGTTCTTC. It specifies CASSGLAGSNEQFF.

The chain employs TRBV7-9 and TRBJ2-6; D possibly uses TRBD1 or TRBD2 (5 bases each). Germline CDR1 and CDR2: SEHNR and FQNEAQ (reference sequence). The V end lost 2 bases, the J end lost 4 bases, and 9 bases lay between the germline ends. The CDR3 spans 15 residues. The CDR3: CASSLFGTGANVLTF. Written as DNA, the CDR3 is TGTGCCAGCAGCTTATTCGGGACCGGGGCCAACGTCCTGACTTTC.

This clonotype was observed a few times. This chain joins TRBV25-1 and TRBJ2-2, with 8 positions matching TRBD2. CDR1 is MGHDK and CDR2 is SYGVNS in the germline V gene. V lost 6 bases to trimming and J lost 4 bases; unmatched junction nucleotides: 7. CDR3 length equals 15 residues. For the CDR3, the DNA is TGTGCCAGCAGCTGGACTAGCAGTGTCACCGGGGAGCTGTTTTTT. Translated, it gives CASSWTSSVTGELFF.

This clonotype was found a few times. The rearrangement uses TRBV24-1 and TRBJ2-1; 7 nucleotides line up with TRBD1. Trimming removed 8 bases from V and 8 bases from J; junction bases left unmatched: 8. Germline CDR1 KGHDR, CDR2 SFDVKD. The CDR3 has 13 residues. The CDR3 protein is CATTRDSLDEQFF. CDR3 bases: TGTGCCACCACCAGGGACAGTCTCGATGAGCAGTTCTTC.

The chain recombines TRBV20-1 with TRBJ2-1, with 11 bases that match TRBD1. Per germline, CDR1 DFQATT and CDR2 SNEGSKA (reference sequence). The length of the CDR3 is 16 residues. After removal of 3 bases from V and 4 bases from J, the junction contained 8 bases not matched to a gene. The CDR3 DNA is TGCAGTGCTAGCGGATGGACAGGGGGCGTGTACAATGAGCAGTTCTTC. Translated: CSASGWTGGVYNEQFF.

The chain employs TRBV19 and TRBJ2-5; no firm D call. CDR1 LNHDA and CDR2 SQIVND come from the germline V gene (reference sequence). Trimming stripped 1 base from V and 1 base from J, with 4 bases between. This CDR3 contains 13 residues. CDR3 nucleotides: TGTGCCAGTAGTATAGGGACCCAAGAGACCCAGTACTTC. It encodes CASSIGTQETQYF.

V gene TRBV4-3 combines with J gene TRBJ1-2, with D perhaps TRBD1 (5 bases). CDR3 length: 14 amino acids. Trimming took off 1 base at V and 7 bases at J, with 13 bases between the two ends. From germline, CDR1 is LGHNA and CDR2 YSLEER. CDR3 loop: CASSQVASGGGYTF. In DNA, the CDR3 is TGCGCCAGCAGCCAAGTGGCTAGCGGGGGTGGCTACACCTTC.